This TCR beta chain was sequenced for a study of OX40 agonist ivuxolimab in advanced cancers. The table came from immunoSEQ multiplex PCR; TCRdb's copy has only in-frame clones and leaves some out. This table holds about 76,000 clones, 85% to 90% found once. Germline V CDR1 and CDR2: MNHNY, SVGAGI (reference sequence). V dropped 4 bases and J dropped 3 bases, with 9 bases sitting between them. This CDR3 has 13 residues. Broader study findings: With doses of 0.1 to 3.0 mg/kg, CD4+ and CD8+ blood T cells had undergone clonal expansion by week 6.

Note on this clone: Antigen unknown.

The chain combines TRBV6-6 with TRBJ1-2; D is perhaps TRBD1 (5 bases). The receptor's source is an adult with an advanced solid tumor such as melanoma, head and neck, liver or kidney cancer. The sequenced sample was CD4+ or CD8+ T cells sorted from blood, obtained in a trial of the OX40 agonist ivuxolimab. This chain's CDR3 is CASSSDRDYGYTF. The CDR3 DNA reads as TGTGCCAGCAGTTCTGACAGAGACTATGGCTACACCTTC.